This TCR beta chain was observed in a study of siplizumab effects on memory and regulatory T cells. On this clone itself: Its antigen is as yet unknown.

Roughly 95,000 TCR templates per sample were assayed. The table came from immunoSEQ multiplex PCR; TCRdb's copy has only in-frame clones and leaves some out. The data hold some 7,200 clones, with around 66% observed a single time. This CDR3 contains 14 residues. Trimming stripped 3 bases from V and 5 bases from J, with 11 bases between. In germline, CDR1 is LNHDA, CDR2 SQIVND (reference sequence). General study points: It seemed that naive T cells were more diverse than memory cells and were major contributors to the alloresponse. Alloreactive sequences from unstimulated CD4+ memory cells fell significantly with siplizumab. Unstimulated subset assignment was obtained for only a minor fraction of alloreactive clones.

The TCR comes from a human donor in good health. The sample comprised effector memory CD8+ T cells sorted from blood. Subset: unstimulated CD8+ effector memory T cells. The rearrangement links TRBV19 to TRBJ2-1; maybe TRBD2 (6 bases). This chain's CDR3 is CASSIMRGNNEQFF. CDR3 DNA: TGTGCCAGTAGTATTATGCGGGGTAACAATGAGCAGTTCTTC.